Presented here are 20 T cell receptor beta chains from one specimen sequenced in a study of beta chain features in type 1 diabetes. Study-wide results and limits: Among patients with Type 1 diabetes, TCRB CDR3s were moderately but significantly shorter in every one of the four CD4+ subsets.

Every bit of the isolated RNA underwent reverse transcription, so sequencing read expressed TCRB transcripts. Sequencing used immunoSEQ multiplex PCR; TCRdb keeps in-frame clones, though not all of them. The repertoire holds over 200,000 clones, with 11% as singletons. Antigens of these TCRs are unknown. The material sequenced was naive CD4+ T cells from blood. The source of these receptors is a man aged 25 to 45 with type 1 diabetes.

The rearrangement uses TRBV28 and TRBJ2-2; maybe TRBD2 (6 bases). The V end lost 5 bases, the J end lost 5 bases, and 9 bases lay between the germline ends. The germline V gene encodes CDR1 MDHEN and CDR2 SYDVKM. This CDR3 spans 13 amino acids. The CDR3: CASSAGRTGELFF. The CDR3 coding sequence is TGTGCCAGCAGTGCAGGGAGGACCGGGGAGCTGTTTTTT.

The chain employs TRBV5-1 and TRBJ2-3; D remains unclear. The CDR3 consists of 12 residues. The V gene's germline CDR1 is SGHRS and CDR2 YFSETQ. V was shortened by 1 base and J by 8 bases, with 8 bases between the two germline ends. CDR3 protein: CASSLLSGTQYF. Written as DNA, the CDR3 is TGCGCCAGCAGCTTGTTGTCGGGTACGCAGTATTTT.

The V gene is TRBV30, the J gene TRBJ2-5; 8 positions match TRBD1. CDR1 and CDR2 (germline): GTSNPN, SVGIG (reference sequence). CDR3 length equals 12 residues. Trimming took 5 bases from V and 1 from J; bases not matched to a gene: 0. The CDR3 sequence is CAWDRGQETQYF. CDR3 coding DNA: TGTGCCTGGGACAGGGGCCAAGAGACCCAGTACTTC.

This clone occurred a few times. This chain links TRBV5-1 with TRBJ2-3; 10 positions agree with TRBD1. This CDR3 has 16 residues. Germline-derived CDR1 and CDR2 are SGHRS and YFSETQ. V lost 4 bases, J lost 4 bases, and 9 bases stayed unmatched. The CDR3 spells CASSQTGTGAADTQYF. Here the CDR3 DNA reads TGCGCCAGCAGCCAAACCGGGACAGGGGCGGCAGATACGCAGTATTTT.

The V call is TRBV4-3, the J call TRBJ1-1; D gene ambiguous. The CDR3 runs 15 residues. Germline CDR1 LGHNA, CDR2 YSLEER. With 2 bases removed from V and 1 base from J, the gap between germline ends came to 11 bases. DNA of the CDR3: TGCGCCAGCAGCCAAAATTCACAGAAGAACACTGAAGCTTTCTTT. As protein: CASSQNSQKNTEAFF.

This chain joins TRBV29-1 and TRBJ2-5; D might be TRBD1 (5 bases). CDR1 is SQVTM, CDR2 ANQGSEA, per germline. The CDR3 length is 15 residues. The V end lost 5 bases, the J end lost 1 base, and 17 bases lay between the germline ends. Here the CDR3 reads CSVLLDRTFQETQYF. The DNA of the CDR3 is TGCAGCGTTCTCCTTGACAGAACATTCCAAGAGACCCAGTACTTC.

This clone is a singleton in its sample. V and J are TRBV30 and TRBJ1-5; D is uncertain. Germline V lookup: CDR1 GTSNPN, CDR2 SVGIG (reference sequence). Deletions cut 1 base from V and 2 bases from J, with 9 bases between. There are 14 residues in the CDR3. CDR3 region: CAWSAPPGNQPQHF. CDR3 sequence (DNA): TGTGCCTGGAGTGCCCCCCCCGGCAATCAGCCCCAGCATTTT.

The V call is TRBV5-1, the J call TRBJ1-1, with 8 bases that match TRBD1. The CDR3 consists of 14 residues. Looked up from germline, CDR1 is SGHRS and CDR2 is YFSETQ. V dropped 9 bases and J dropped 1; count of bases not matched to a gene: 8. Here the CDR3 reads CATWTGPTNTEAFF. The CDR3 nucleotides read TGCGCCACCTGGACAGGGCCTACGAACACTGAAGCTTTCTTT.

This chain uses TRBV7-2 with TRBJ2-5; a possible D gene is TRBD1 (5 bases). The CDR3 spans 15 residues. Trimming took 0 bases from V and 6 from J, leaving 14 bases between them. CDR1 is SGHTA and CDR2 is FQGNSA in the germline V gene. The CDR3 spells CASSLAYQGRKTQYF. The DNA of the CDR3 is TGTGCCAGCAGCTTAGCGTATCAGGGCAGGAAGACCCAGTACTTC.

In its sample, this clone was seen a few times. V is TRBV30 and J is TRBJ2-1; D might be TRBD1 (5 bases). This CDR3 contains 16 residues. The germline V gene encodes CDR1 GTSNPN and CDR2 SVGIG (reference sequence). Deletions cut 4 bases from V and 3 bases from J, with 19 bases between. This CDR3 reads CAWKTGHLGFYNEQFF. CDR3 DNA sequence: TGTGCCTGGAAGACCGGACACCTTGGATTCTACAATGAGCAGTTCTTC.

The table lists this clone with a few counts. CDR3 sequence: CASMTRGARYNEQFF. The CDR3 DNA reads TGTGCCAGCATGACACGGGGGGCTCGATACAATGAGCAGTTCTTC. The chain uses TRBV6-1 and TRBJ2-1; maybe TRBD2 (7 bases). V was cut by 7 bases and J by 4 bases, with 17 bases left in between. CDR3 size: 15 residues. CDR1 and CDR2 from the germline V gene are MNHNS and SASEGT.

This clone was observed a few times. The V call is TRBV15, the J call TRBJ2-2; 9 bases are shared with TRBD2. Trimming cost V 6 bases and J 3 bases; bases outside gene matches: 5. From germline, CDR1 is LNHNV and CDR2 YYDKDF (reference sequence). This CDR3 region has 15 residues. In nucleotides, the CDR3 is TGTGCCACCAGGCGGGGGGGCCCTGACACCGGGGAGCTGTTTTTT. Its protein product is CATRRGGPDTGELFF.

The J gene is TRBJ2-7, the V gene TRBV18, with 7 bases fitting TRBD1. The CDR3 covers 15 residues. V shed 3 bases, J shed 3 bases, and the junction held 8 bases outside the gene matches. Germline V gives CDR1 KGHSH, CDR2 LQKENI. CDR3 sequence: CASSPVTTGYYEQYF. The CDR3 nucleotides are TGTGCCAGCTCACCGGTGACGACAGGGTACTACGAGCAGTACTTC.

As to this clone: Other DNA variants within this sample encode the same CDR3. The chain joins TRBV5-1 to TRBJ2-5; 9 bases match TRBD2. V shed 4 bases and J 1 base; nucleotides not matched to a gene: 2. This CDR3 comprises 14 residues. Germline loops: CDR1 SGHRS, CDR2 YFSETQ. In nucleotides, the CDR3 is TGCGCCAGCAGCCCGACTAGCGGCCAAGAGACCCAGTACTTC. It codes for CASSPTSGQETQYF.

This clone appeared a few times. The CDR3 nucleotides are TGCAGTGCTAGAGAAGGACACCAGTATTTT. Its translation: CSAREGHQYF. The chain couples TRBV20-1 to TRBJ2-3; weak D call: TRBD1 (5 bases). CDR1 DFQATT and CDR2 SNEGSKA come from the germline V gene (reference sequence). V was shortened by 0 bases and J by 12 bases, with 7 bases between the two germline ends. The CDR3 has 10 residues.

V gene TRBV7-9 combines with J gene TRBJ1-5, with TRBD1 matching 9 bases. CDR1 and CDR2 from the germline V gene are SEHNR and FQNEAQ (reference sequence). The junction had 11 bases not matched to a gene; V was cut back by 5 bases and J by 0 bases. The CDR3 covers 18 residues. The CDR3 here is CASSTDRGFPYSNQPQHF. The CDR3 nucleotides read TGTGCCAGCAGCACGGACAGGGGATTTCCTTATAGCAATCAGCCCCAGCATTTT. Full variable domain (outside the CDR3, taken from reference TRBV7-9 and TRBJ1-5): DTGVSQNPRHKITKRGQNVTFRCDPISEHNRLYWYRQTLGQGPEFLTYFQNEAQLEKSRLLSDRFSAERPKGSFSTLEIQRTEQGDSAMYLCASSTDRGFPYSNQPQHFGDGTRLSIL.

This clone has just a few counts. The rearrangement uses TRBV18 and TRBJ1-1; no definite D call. In germline, CDR1 is KGHSH, CDR2 LQKENI. The CDR3 totals 13 residues. The V end was cut by 6 bases, the J end by 0 bases, with 8 bases between. The CDR3 spells CASSTGMNTEAFF. The CDR3 region has the DNA TGTGCCAGCTCCACGGGAATGAACACTGAAGCTTTCTTT.

The chain has TRBV19 and TRBJ2-4; 9 nucleotides align to TRBD1. The CDR3 totals 14 residues. V was clipped by 9 bases and J by 5 bases; unmatched bases: 8. The germline CDR1 and CDR2 sequences are LNHDA and SQIVND (reference sequence). This chain's CDR3 is CASQDRGRQNIQYF. CDR3 nucleotide sequence: TGTGCCAGCCAGGACAGGGGCCGCCAAAACATTCAGTACTTC.

This clone was observed a handful of times. V and J are TRBV5-1 and TRBJ1-4; D might be TRBD1 (5 bases). V was pared by 4 bases and J by 5 bases, with 12 bases between. This CDR3 comprises 14 residues. The germline gives CDR1 SGHRS, CDR2 YFSETQ. Written as DNA, the CDR3 is TGCGCCAGCAGCGTTCAGGGAGGAAATGAAAAACTGTTTTTT. Translated: CASSVQGGNEKLFF.

The rearrangement uses TRBV29-1 and TRBJ2-5; 9 positions agree with TRBD2. The DNA end is a closer match to TRBJ2-7, so the J assignment may be wrong. CDR3 size: 15 residues. Germline assignment: CDR1 SQVTM and CDR2 ANQGSEA. The CDR3 spells CSVRLSSGVAYEQYF. In DNA form, the CDR3 reads TGCAGCGTCCGCCTGTCTAGCGGGGTAGCCTACGAGCAGTACTTC.